There are many counts of the clone carrying this TCR beta chain. The antigen remains undetermined. The data are from a study of Graves' ophthalmopathy and Graves' hyperthyroidism. Overall study results and limits: Most expanded thyroid clonotypes above 0.001 frequency also appeared in blood. With a specificity of around 77% and a sensitivity of around 70%, the model predicted ophthalmopathy progression.

CDR3 size: 13 residues. Trimming left V 1 base short and J 6 bases short, with 9 bases between. CDR1 is MNHNS, CDR2 SASEGT, per germline. Amplification of the TCR beta CDR3 regions used RNA transcripts (as template). In the first round, RT-PCR was carried out with HTBI primers, and a multiplex PCR formed the second round. In TCRdb, the multiplex PCR reads were re-called with MiXCR into one record per CDR3 protein. The table lists 620,000 or so distinct CDR3 sequences, approximately 21% of them singletons. Among the hyperthyroidism patients, all were newly diagnosed, aged 18 to 65, with under 2 months' duration.

The sequenced sample was peripheral blood. The clonotype comes from a woman under 30 with stable Graves' hyperthyroidism. Some clones in this sample may be carry-over from other donors' samples. The chain is built from TRBV6-1 and TRBJ1-2; the D gene is possibly TRBD1 (6 bases). The DNA of the CDR3 is TGTGCCAGCAGTGAAGACAGGGCCAATGGCTACACCTTC. This codes for CASSEDRANGYTF.